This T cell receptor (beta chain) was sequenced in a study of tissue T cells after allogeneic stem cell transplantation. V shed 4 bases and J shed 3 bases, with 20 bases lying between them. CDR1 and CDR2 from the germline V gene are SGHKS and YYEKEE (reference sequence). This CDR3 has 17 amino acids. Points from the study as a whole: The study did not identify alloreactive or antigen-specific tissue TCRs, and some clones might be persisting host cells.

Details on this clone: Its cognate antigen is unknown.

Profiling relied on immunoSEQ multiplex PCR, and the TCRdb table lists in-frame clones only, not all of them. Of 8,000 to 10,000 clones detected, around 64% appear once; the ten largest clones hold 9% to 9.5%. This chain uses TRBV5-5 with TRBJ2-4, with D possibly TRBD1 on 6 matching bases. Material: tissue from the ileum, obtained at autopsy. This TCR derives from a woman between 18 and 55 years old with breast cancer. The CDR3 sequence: CASSPLLLTGDKNIQYF. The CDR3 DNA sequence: TGTGCCAGCAGCCCCCTATTGTTGACAGGAGACAAAAACATTCAGTACTTC. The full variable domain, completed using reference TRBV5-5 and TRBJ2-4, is DAGVTQSPTHLIKTRGQQVTLRCSPISGHKSVSWYQQVLGQGPQFIFQYYEKEERGRGNFPDRFSARQFPNYSSELNVNALLLGDSALYLCASSPLLLTGDKNIQYFGAGTRLSVL.